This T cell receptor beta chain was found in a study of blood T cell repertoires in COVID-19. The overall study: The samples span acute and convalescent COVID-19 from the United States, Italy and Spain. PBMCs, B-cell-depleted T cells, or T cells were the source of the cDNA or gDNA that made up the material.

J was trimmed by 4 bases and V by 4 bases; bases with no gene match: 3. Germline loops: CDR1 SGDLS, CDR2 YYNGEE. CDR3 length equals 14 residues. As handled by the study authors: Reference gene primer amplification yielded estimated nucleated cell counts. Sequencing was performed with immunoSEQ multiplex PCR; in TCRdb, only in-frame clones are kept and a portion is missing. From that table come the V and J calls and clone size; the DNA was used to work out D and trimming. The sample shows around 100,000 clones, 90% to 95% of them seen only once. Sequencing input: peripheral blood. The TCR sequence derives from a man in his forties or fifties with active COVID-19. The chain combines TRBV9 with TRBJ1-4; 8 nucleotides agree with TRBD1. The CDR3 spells CASSIQGGNEKLFF. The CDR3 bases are TGTGCCAGCAGCATACAGGGGGGTAATGAAAAACTGTTTTTT.